This entry lists 4 T cell receptor beta chains sequenced from one sample in a study of T cells in tuberculosis. TCRdb's copy holds only in-frame clones and misses some; the assay was immunoSEQ multiplex PCR. The table lists about 59,000 clones, 65% to 90% of them singletons. Sorting used thawed, overnight-rested PBMC stained with anti-CD3, a viability dye and GMM-loaded CD1B tetramer. The CD1B tetramers carried C32 glucose monomycolate purified from Rhodococcus equi. The specimen was CD1b-GMM tetramer-negative cells sorted from PBMCs. These TCRs come from an adult woman with latent tuberculosis.

The sample holds one count of this clone. The V gene is TRBV2, the J gene TRBJ2-1; 8 nucleotides match TRBD2. This CDR3 comprises 14 residues. Germline CDR1 is SNHLY and CDR2 is FYNNEI. The junction had 7 bases not matched to a gene; V was cut back by 7 bases and J by 5 bases. The CDR3 loop reads CASTRTSYDNEQFF. CDR3 coding DNA: TGTGCCAGCACTAGGACTAGCTACGACAATGAGCAGTTCTTC.

This clone was observed a few times. The chain employs TRBV4-2 and TRBJ1-3, with D possibly TRBD1 on 5 matching bases. The CDR3 sequence is 14 residues long. Germline CDR1 LGHNA, CDR2 YNFKEQ. Trimming left V 5 bases short and J 2 bases short, with 10 bases between. CDR3 loop: CASSEEGPGNTIYF. The CDR3 coding sequence is TGTGCCAGCAGCGAGGAGGGACCTGGAAACACCATATATTTT.

This chain uses TRBV7-6 with TRBJ2-7; the D is unclear. There are 12 residues in the CDR3. Germline V gene sequence: CDR1 SGHVS, CDR2 FNYEAQ. Between the trimmed V and J ends, which lost 5 bases and 7 bases, there was a span of 12 bases. The CDR3 spells CASSPGFGEQYF. The CDR3 region has the DNA TGTGCCAGCAGCCCAGGCTTTGGGGAGCAGTACTTC.

The V and J genes are TRBV11-2 and TRBJ1-1; D might be TRBD1 (5 bases). Looked up from germline, CDR1 is SGHAT and CDR2 is FQNNGV. The CDR3 is 14 residues long. V gave up 1 base and J gave up 11 bases, with 17 bases separating them. Written as DNA, the CDR3 is TGTGCCAGCAGCTTAGTTTCAGGGAGGTTGAGGGCTTTCTTT. Protein: CASSLVSGRLRAFF.